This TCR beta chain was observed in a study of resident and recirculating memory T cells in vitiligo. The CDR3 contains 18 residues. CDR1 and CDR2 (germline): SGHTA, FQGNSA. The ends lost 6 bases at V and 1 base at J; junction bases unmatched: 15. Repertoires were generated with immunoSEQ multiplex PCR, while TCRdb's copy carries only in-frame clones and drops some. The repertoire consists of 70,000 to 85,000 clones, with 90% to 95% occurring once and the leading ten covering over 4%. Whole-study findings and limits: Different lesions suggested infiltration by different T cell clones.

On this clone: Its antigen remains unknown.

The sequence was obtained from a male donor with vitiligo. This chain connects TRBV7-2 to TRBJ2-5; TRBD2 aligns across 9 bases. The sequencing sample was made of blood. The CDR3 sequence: CASRGGAGGILGQETQYF. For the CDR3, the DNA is TGTGCCAGCAGAGGGGGAGCGGGGGGCATCCTGGGCCAAGAGACCCAGTACTTC. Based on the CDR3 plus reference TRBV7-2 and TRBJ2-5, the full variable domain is GAGVSQSPSNKVTEKGKDVELRCDPISGHTALYWYRQSLGQGLEFLIYFQGNSAPDKSGLPSDRFSAERTGGSVSTLTIQRTQQEDSAVYLCASRGGAGGILGQETQYFGPGTRLLVL.